These T cell receptor beta chains were read from a single sample in a study of metastatic and nonmetastatic thyroid tumors. Via MiXCR, TCRdb re-called the PCR reads. This sample yields 3,000 to 3,500 clones, of which roughly 27% are seen a single time; roughly 15% belongs to the top ten. Material: tumor tissue. The receptors shown here come from a female donor with papillary thyroid cancer or a benign thyroid nodule (not recorded which). Some clones in this sample may be carry-over from other donors' samples. CDR3s include the opening cysteine and the closing phenylalanine or tryptophan. A D gene is named only where the DNA matches it firmly. Only part of the rows carry a size: once, few, many, or a class if the clone is expanded.

.	TRBV6-2/TRBV6-3	TRBJ2-5	few	TGTGCCAGCAGTTACGCGGACAGAGTTTTAGAGACCCAGTACTTC	CASSYADRVLETQYF
TRBD2	TRBV20-1	TRBJ2-3	.	TGCAGTGTAGACCAGCGGGAGTGTAGTGGGGATACTCAGTATTTT	CSVDQRECSGDTQYF
.	TRBV6-2/TRBV6-3	TRBJ2-1	few	TGTGCCAGCAGTTACTCGACAGAGGTGCACTTC	CASSYSTEVHF
TRBD2	TRBV28	TRBJ2-2	few	TGTGCCAGCAGCTTTGGGACTAGCGGGAGCTCCGGGGAGCTGTTTTTT	CASSFGTSGSSGELFF
.	TRBV12-3/TRBV12-4	TRBJ2-5	few	TGTGCCAGCAGTTTTGGGGGGAGACAAGAGACCCAGTACTTC	CASSFGGRQETQYF
.	TRBV27	TRBJ2-1	few	TGTGCCAGCAATGGGGTTGCAAATGAGCAGTTCTTC	CASNGVANEQFF
.	TRBV7-9	TRBJ2-7	.	TGTGCCAGCAGCCTAGAGGGGTTAGGGGAGCAGTACTTC	CASSLEGLGEQYF
.	TRBV29-1	TRBJ2-1	few	TGCAGCGTTGAAGATAAGTCAGGGAGTGAGCAGTTCTTC	CSVEDKSGSEQFF
.	TRBV6-1	TRBJ1-1	.	TGTGCCAGCAGTCGGGAAGGGATTACTGAAGCTTTCTTT	CASSREGITEAFF
TRBD1	TRBV28	TRBJ1-6	few	TGTGCCAGCAGACCTGCAGGGACAGCCTATAATTCACCCCTCCACTTT	CASRPAGTAYNSPLHF
.	TRBV2	TRBJ1-1	.	TGTGCCAAAAAAACCGTGACAGTCGGGGCTGAAGCTTTCTTT	CAKKTVTVGAEAFF
TRBD1	TRBV10-3	TRBJ2-5	once	TGTGCCACCGGACAGGGCCAGGAGACCCAGTACTTC	CATGQGQETQYF
TRBD2	TRBV7-6	TRBJ2-1	.	TGTGCCAGCAGTTCGACCCTAGCGGGAGGGTACAATGAGCAGTTCTTC	CASSSTLAGGYNEQFF
.	TRBV4-3	TRBJ2-7	.	TGCGCCAGCAGCCAAGGAAATCCCTACGAGCAGTACTTC	CASSQGNPYEQYF
.	TRBV30	TRBJ1-5	once	TGTGCCTGGAGCGGGCTTGGCAGGGTAGATCAGCCCCAGCATTTT	CAWSGLGRVDQPQHF
.	TRBV6-1	TRBJ1-1	few	TGTGCCAGCACTATGAACACTGAAGCTTTCTTT	CASTMNTEAFF
TRBD1	TRBV7-2	TRBJ1-3	many	TGTGCCAGCAGCCCGACAGGGGTGGTCGACAACACCATATATTTT	CASSPTGVVDNTIYF
TRBD2	TRBV6-5	TRBJ2-5	.	TGTGCCAGCAGTTACGCCGGGAGCGGGGGCGGTGAGACCCAGTACTTC	CASSYAGSGGGETQYF
TRBD1	TRBV5-1	TRBJ2-2	.	TGCGCCAGCAGCTCCACAACAGGGGCCGGGGAGCTGTTTTTT	CASSSTTGAGELFF
.	TRBV6-1	TRBJ2-2	few	TGCGCCAGCCTCGACACGAACACCGGGGAGCTGTTTTTT	CASLDTNTGELFF
TRBD1	TRBV6-1	TRBJ2-3	.	TGTGCCAGCAGTCTAGGGGGCGCGAAAGATACGCAGTATTTT	CASSLGGAKDTQYF
.	TRBV20-1	TRBJ2-1	.	TGCAGTCCAAGGGCGGGGTACGGGAATGAGCAGTTCTTC	CSPRAGYGNEQFF
TRBD1	TRBV6-1	TRBJ1-5	few	TGTGCCAGCAGGGGGGACAGTACTTATCAGCCCCAGCATTTT	CASRGDSTYQPQHF